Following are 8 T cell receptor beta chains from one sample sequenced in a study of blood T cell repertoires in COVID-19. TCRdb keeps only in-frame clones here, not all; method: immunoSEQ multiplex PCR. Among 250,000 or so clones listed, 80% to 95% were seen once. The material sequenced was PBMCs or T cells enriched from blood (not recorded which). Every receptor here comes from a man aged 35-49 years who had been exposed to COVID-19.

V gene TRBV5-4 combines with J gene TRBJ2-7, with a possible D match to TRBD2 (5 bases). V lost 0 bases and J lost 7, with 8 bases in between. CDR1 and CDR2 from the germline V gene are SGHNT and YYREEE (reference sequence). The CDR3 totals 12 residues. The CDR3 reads CASSLVGEEQYF. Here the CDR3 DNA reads TGTGCCAGCAGCTTGGTCGGGGAAGAGCAGTACTTC.

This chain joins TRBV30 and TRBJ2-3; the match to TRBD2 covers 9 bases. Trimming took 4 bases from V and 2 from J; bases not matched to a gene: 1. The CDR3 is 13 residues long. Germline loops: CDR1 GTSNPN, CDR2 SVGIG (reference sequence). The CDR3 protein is CAWTSGNTDTQYF. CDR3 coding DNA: TGTGCCTGGACTAGCGGGAACACAGATACGCAGTATTTT.

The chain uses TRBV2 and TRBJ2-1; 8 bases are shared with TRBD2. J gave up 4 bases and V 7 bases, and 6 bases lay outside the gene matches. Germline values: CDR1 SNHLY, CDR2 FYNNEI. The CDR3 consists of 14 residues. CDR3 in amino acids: CASIETSAYNEQFF. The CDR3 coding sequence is TGTGCCAGCATAGAGACTAGCGCTTACAATGAGCAGTTCTTC.

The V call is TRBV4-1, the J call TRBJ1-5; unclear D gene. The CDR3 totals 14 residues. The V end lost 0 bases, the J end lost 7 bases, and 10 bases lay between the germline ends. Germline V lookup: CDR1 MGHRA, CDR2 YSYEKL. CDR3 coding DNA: TGCGCCAGCAGCCAAGAGCGGTTCGGCCAGCCCCAGCATTTT. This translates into CASSQERFGQPQHF.

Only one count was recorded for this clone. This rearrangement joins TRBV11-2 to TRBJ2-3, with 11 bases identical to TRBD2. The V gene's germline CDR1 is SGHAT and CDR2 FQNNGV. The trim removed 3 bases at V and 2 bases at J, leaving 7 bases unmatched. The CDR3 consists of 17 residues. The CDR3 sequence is CASSFLATSGTTDTQYF. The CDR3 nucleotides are TGTGCCAGCAGCTTCTTGGCGACTAGCGGGACCACAGATACGCAGTATTTT.

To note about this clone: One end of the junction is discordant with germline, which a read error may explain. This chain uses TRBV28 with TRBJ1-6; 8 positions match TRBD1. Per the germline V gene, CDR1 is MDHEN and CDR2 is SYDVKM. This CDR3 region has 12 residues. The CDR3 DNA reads TGTGCCAGCAGTTTAGAAGGGACAGGTTATTACTTT. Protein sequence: CASSLEGTGYYF.

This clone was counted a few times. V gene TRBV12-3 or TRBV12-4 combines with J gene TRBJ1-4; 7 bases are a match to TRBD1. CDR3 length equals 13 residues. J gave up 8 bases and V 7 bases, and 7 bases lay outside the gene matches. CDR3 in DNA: TGTGCCAGCAACTCAGGGGGAGGCGAAAAACTGTTTTTT. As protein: CASNSGGGEKLFF.

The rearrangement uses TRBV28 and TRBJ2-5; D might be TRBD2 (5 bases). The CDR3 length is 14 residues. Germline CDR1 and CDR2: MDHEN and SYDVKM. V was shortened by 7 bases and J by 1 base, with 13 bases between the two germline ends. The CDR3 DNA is TGTGCCAGCAATCAGGCGGGCGGCCAAGAGACCCAGTACTTC. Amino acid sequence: CASNQAGGQETQYF.